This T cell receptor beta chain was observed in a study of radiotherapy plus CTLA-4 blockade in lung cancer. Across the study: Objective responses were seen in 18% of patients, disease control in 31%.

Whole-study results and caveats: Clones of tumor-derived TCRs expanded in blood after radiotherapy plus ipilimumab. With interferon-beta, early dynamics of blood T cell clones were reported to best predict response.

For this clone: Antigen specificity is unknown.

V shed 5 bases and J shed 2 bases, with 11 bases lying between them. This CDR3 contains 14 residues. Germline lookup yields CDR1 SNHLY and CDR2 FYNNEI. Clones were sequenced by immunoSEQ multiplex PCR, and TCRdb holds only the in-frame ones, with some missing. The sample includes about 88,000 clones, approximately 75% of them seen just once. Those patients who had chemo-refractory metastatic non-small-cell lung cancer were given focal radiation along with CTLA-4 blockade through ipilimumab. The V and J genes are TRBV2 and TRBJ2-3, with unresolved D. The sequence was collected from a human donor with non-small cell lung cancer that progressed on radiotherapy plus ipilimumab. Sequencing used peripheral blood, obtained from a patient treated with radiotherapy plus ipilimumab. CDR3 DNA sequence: TGTGCCAGCAGTAACAGTATTTACACAGATACGCAGTATTTT. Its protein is CASSNSIYTDTQYF.